Included here is one T cell receptor (beta chain) sequence, with context. The antigen remains undetermined. This record belongs to a study of cytomegalovirus exposure and HLA in healthy donors. Germline assignment: CDR1 MGHRA and CDR2 YSYEKL. V lost 3 bases and J 4 bases, leaving 7 bases between the germline ends. The CDR3 spans 13 residues. Study results and caveats: Many donors carried some public TCRs, although rarity characterized most TCR sequences. Researchers counted around 150 TCR beta chains as cytomegalovirus-associated.

Researchers ran the PCR with 60 Vbeta and 13 Jbeta primers. Assay: immunoSEQ multiplex PCR; the TCRdb copy retains only in-frame clones and omits some. The data show 98,000 or so clones, around three quarters seen once. The TCR originated in a human donor in good health. Sequencing used PBMCs. The chain links TRBV4-1 to TRBJ1-5, with D tentatively TRBD1 (6 bases). The DNA for the CDR3 is TGCGCCAGCAGCCATCAGGGGAATCAGCCCCAGCATTTT. Its translation: CASSHQGNQPQHF.